This TCR beta chain was sequenced in a study of graft-versus-host responses after intestinal transplantation. About the study: Recipients obtained multivisceral, liver-intestinal, or isolated intestinal transplants.

Data came from immunoSEQ multiplex PCR; TCRdb stores just in-frame clones and leaves some out. Of about 14,000 clones detected, around 38% appear once; the ten largest clones hold more than 0.95%. There are 15 residues in the CDR3. The V gene lost 4 bases and the J gene lost 0 bases, with 13 bases spanning the gap. Germline-derived CDR1 and CDR2 are KGHSH and LQKENI. Sequenced material: alloreactive CD4+ T cells from a mixed lymphocyte reaction culture, taken before intestinal transplant. The subset: CFSE-low proliferating T cells sorted from roughly six-day pre-transplant mixed lymphocyte reaction (GvH or HvG direction). The chain employs TRBV18 and TRBJ2-7; D is perhaps TRBD1 (6 bases). This receptor was identified in a human patient who received an intestinal transplant. This CDR3 is CASSRWDTSSYEQYF. The CDR3 DNA reads as TGTGCCAGCTCACGATGGGACACCAGCTCCTACGAGCAGTACTTC.